The rows below give T cell receptor beta chains drawn from one sample of a study of T cells in tuberculosis. The data were produced by immunoSEQ multiplex PCR, yet TCRdb's version contains in-frame clones alone and is incomplete. This sample carries 35,000 to 40,000 clones, around 93% of them seen once, and the ten largest clones take 12%. Sequenced material: PBMCs. The receptors originated from a donor aged 10-30 years with latent tuberculosis or without tuberculosis infection. Some clones in this sample may be carry-over from other donors' samples. Both conserved end residues are part of each CDR3. Fields, in order: CDR3 protein, CDR3 DNA, J gene, V gene, D gene, clone size. A D gene is named only where the DNA matches it firmly. Where a row states a size, it is once, few, many or the class of an expanded clone; other rows omit it.

CDR3aa: CASSRQATNYGYTF
CDR3nt: TGCGCCAGCAGCCGACAGGCGACAAACTATGGCTACACCTTC
j_gene: TRBJ1-2
v_gene: TRBV10-1
d_gene: .
abundance: .

CDR3aa: CASSLGTGEAYGYTF
CDR3nt: TGCGCCAGCAGCTTGGGGACAGGGGAGGCTTATGGCTACACCTTC
j_gene: TRBJ1-2
v_gene: TRBV5-1
d_gene: TRBD1
abundance: .

CDR3aa: CASSLASGLNEKLFF
CDR3nt: TGTGCCAGCAGCTTAGCGTCAGGGTTGAATGAAAAACTGTTTTTT
j_gene: TRBJ1-4
v_gene: TRBV7-2
d_gene: .
abundance: .

CDR3aa: CASSLYSPTDTQYF
CDR3nt: TGTGCCAGCAGTTTATACAGTCCGACAGATACGCAGTATTTT
j_gene: TRBJ2-3
v_gene: TRBV27
d_gene: .
abundance: .

CDR3aa: CASSVDGERTDTQYF
CDR3nt: TGCGCCAGCAGCGTGGACGGAGAGCGCACAGATACGCAGTATTTT
j_gene: TRBJ2-3
v_gene: TRBV5-1
d_gene: .
abundance: .

CDR3aa: CASSGGLNTEAFF
CDR3nt: TGCGCCAGCAGCGGGGGACTTAACACTGAAGCTTTCTTT
j_gene: TRBJ1-1
v_gene: TRBV5-1
d_gene: .
abundance: .

CDR3aa: CASRQGVGGYTF
CDR3nt: TGTGCCAGCAGGCAAGGGGTTGGCGGCTACACCTTC
j_gene: TRBJ1-2
v_gene: TRBV5-6
d_gene: .
abundance: .

CDR3aa: CASSLSGEDTEAFF
CDR3nt: TGTGCCAGCAGCTTATCAGGAGAGGACACTGAAGCTTTTTTT
j_gene: TRBJ1-1
v_gene: TRBV7-2
d_gene: .
abundance: .

CDR3aa: CASSLGRSDTQYF
CDR3nt: TGTGCCAGCAGCTTGGGCAGGTCAGATACGCAGTATTTT
j_gene: TRBJ2-3
v_gene: TRBV5-6
d_gene: .
abundance: .

CDR3aa: CASGYTSRGYGYTF
CDR3nt: TGTGCCAGCGGCTATACTTCTAGGGGCTATGGCTACACCTTC
j_gene: TRBJ1-2
v_gene: TRBV7-2
d_gene: .
abundance: .

CDR3aa: CASSLGQGNTEAFF
CDR3nt: TGTGCCAGCAGCTTAGGACAGGGGAACACTGAAGCTTTCTTT
j_gene: TRBJ1-1
v_gene: TRBV11-3
d_gene: TRBD1
abundance: .

CDR3aa: CASSGGQSEDTQYF
CDR3nt: TGTGCCAGCAGCGGGGGACAGTCCGAGGATACGCAGTATTTT
j_gene: TRBJ2-3
v_gene: TRBV7-8
d_gene: TRBD1
abundance: .

CDR3aa: CAWSRDSNTGELFF
CDR3nt: TGTGCCTGGAGTAGGGACTCGAACACCGGGGAGCTGTTTTTT
j_gene: TRBJ2-2
v_gene: TRBV30
d_gene: .
abundance: few

CDR3aa: CASSLQKNTEAFF
CDR3nt: TGTGCCAGCAGCTTACAGAAGAACACTGAAGCTTTCTTT
j_gene: TRBJ1-1
v_gene: TRBV7-6
d_gene: .
abundance: .

CDR3aa: CASSLDDSNEQFF
CDR3nt: TGCGCCAGCAGCTTGGACGACTCGAATGAGCAGTTCTTC
j_gene: TRBJ2-1
v_gene: TRBV5-1
d_gene: .
abundance: .

CDR3aa: CASSLKSGGLMIHNEQFF
CDR3nt: TGTGCCAGCAGTTTAAAGTCTGGGGGCCTGATGATCCACAATGAGCAGTTCTTC
j_gene: TRBJ2-1
v_gene: TRBV27
d_gene: .
abundance: .

CDR3aa: CASSYTTGPEQFF
CDR3nt: TGTGCCAGCAGCTACACGACAGGACCTGAGCAGTTCTTC
j_gene: TRBJ2-1
v_gene: TRBV7-2
d_gene: .
abundance: .

CDR3aa: CAIRGGQGFETQYF
CDR3nt: TGTGCCATCAGGGGGGGACAGGGGTTTGAGACCCAGTACTTC
j_gene: TRBJ2-5
v_gene: TRBV10-3
d_gene: TRBD1
abundance: .

CDR3aa: CASGQGLAGELFF
CDR3nt: TGTGCCAGCGGGCAGGGACTAGCCGGGGAGCTGTTTTTT
j_gene: TRBJ2-2
v_gene: TRBV6-5
d_gene: TRBD2
abundance: .

CDR3aa: CASSYSEMDEQFF
CDR3nt: TGTGCCAGCAGTTACTCGGAGATGGATGAGCAGTTCTTC
j_gene: TRBJ2-1
v_gene: TRBV6-6
d_gene: .
abundance: .

CDR3aa: CASSQVMRGVAYGYTF
CDR3nt: TGCGCCAGCAGCCAAGTAATGCGGGGGGTAGCCTATGGCTACACCTTC
j_gene: TRBJ1-2
v_gene: TRBV4-3
d_gene: .
abundance: .

CDR3aa: CASSEGGDETQYF
CDR3nt: TGTGCCAGCAGTGAAGGGGGCGATGAGACCCAGTACTTC
j_gene: TRBJ2-5
v_gene: TRBV25-1
d_gene: .
abundance: .

CDR3aa: CASSMDSANYGYTF
CDR3nt: TGTGCCAGTAGTATGGACAGTGCTAACTATGGCTACACCTTC
j_gene: TRBJ1-2
v_gene: TRBV19
d_gene: .
abundance: .

CDR3aa: CAISESLPIPGQGVLSSYNEQFF
CDR3nt: TGTGCCATCAGTGAGTCGCTTCCTATACCGGGACAGGGGGTCCTAAGCTCCTACAATGAGCAGTTCTTC
j_gene: TRBJ2-1
v_gene: TRBV10-3
d_gene: TRBD1
abundance: .

CDR3aa: CASSVSQSDRANYGYTF
CDR3nt: TGTGCCAGCAGCGTATCACAATCGGACAGGGCCAACTATGGCTACACCTTC
j_gene: TRBJ1-2
v_gene: TRBV9
d_gene: TRBD1
abundance: .

CDR3aa: CASYGQGDGYTF
CDR3nt: TGTGCCAGCTACGGACAGGGGGATGGCTACACCTTC
j_gene: TRBJ1-2
v_gene: TRBV21-1
d_gene: .
abundance: .

CDR3aa: CASSFSFTEQFF
CDR3nt: TGTGCCAGCAGCTTTTCCTTCACAGAGCAGTTCTTC
j_gene: TRBJ2-1
v_gene: TRBV11-3
d_gene: .
abundance: .

CDR3aa: CASSLGPRDSPYEQYF
CDR3nt: TGTGCCAGCAGTTTAGGCCCCCGGGACAGCCCCTACGAGCAGTACTTC
j_gene: TRBJ2-7
v_gene: TRBV27
d_gene: TRBD1
abundance: few

CDR3aa: CASSLEGDYGYTF
CDR3nt: TGCGCCAGCAGCTTGGAAGGGGACTATGGCTACACCTTC
j_gene: TRBJ1-2
v_gene: TRBV5-1
d_gene: .
abundance: .

CDR3aa: CASGLGGQTGELFF
CDR3nt: TGTGCTAGTGGTTTAGGCGGACAGACCGGGGAGCTGTTTTTT
j_gene: TRBJ2-2
v_gene: TRBV12-5
d_gene: .
abundance: .

CDR3aa: CASSGGAGNTGELFF
CDR3nt: TGTGCCAGCAGCGGGGGGGCAGGGAACACCGGGGAGCTGTTTTTT
j_gene: TRBJ2-2
v_gene: TRBV7-2
d_gene: .
abundance: .

CDR3aa: CAWSVAGFTEAFF
CDR3nt: TGTGCCTGGAGTGTGGCAGGGTTCACTGAAGCTTTCTTT
j_gene: TRBJ1-1
v_gene: TRBV30
d_gene: .
abundance: .